These 5 T cell receptor beta chains originate from one sample sequenced in a study of cytomegalovirus exposure and HLA in healthy donors. Primers: 60 Vbeta forward and 13 Jbeta reverse. Only in-frame clones appear in the TCRdb table, and some are missing; sequencing was by immunoSEQ multiplex PCR. The sample lists 180,000 or so clones, roughly 8.7% occurring once. Material for sequencing was PBMCs. Every receptor here comes from a woman in her thirties in good health and CMV-seropositive.

This clone occurred a few times. V and J are TRBV2 and TRBJ2-7; 11 bases match TRBD2. Looked up from germline, CDR1 is SNHLY and CDR2 is FYNNEI. CDR3 length: 12 residues. V lost 6 bases, J lost 7 bases, and 2 bases stayed unmatched. The CDR3: CASRLAGGEQYF. The DNA for the CDR3 is TGTGCCAGCAGGCTAGCGGGAGGAGAGCAGTACTTC.

The gene calls are TRBV29-1 and TRBJ1-1, with D maybe TRBD1 (6 bases). The CDR3 is 12 residues long. Germline lookup yields CDR1 SQVTM and CDR2 ANQGSEA. Between the trimmed V and J ends, which lost 5 bases and 8 bases, there was a span of 15 bases. The chain's CDR3 is CSVSQGAREAFF. CDR3 DNA sequence: TGCAGCGTTTCACAGGGAGCTCGCGAAGCTTTCTTT.

In this sample, this clone turned up a few times. The rearrangement links TRBV4-1 to TRBJ2-3; 7 bases map to TRBD2. The germline V gene has CDR1 MGHRA and CDR2 YSYEKL. J gave up 6 bases and V 1 base, and 13 bases lay outside the gene matches. The CDR3 length is 17 residues. The CDR3 protein is CASSQVRIGEGPDTQYF. The CDR3 region has the DNA TGCGCCAGCAGCCAAGTCCGGATTGGGGAGGGCCCCGATACGCAGTATTTT.

The V and J genes are TRBV5-4 and TRBJ1-1; D uncertain. Trimming cost V 2 bases and J 0 bases, with 11 bases left between them. The CDR3 length is 15 residues. Germline V lookup: CDR1 SGHNT, CDR2 YYREEE (reference sequence). Here the CDR3 reads CASSFFLTMNTEAFF. As DNA, the CDR3 is TGTGCCAGCAGCTTTTTTTTGACAATGAACACTGAAGCTTTCTTT.

The rearrangement uses TRBV7-2 and TRBJ1-1; no definite D call. CDR1 and CDR2 from the germline V gene are SGHTA and FQGNSA. The V and J ends lost 5 bases and 1 base respectively, with 8 bases between them. The CDR3 runs to 13 residues. In nucleotides, the CDR3 is TGTGCCAGCAGCCTTGACACGAACACTGAAGCTTTCTTT. It translates to CASSLDTNTEAFF.